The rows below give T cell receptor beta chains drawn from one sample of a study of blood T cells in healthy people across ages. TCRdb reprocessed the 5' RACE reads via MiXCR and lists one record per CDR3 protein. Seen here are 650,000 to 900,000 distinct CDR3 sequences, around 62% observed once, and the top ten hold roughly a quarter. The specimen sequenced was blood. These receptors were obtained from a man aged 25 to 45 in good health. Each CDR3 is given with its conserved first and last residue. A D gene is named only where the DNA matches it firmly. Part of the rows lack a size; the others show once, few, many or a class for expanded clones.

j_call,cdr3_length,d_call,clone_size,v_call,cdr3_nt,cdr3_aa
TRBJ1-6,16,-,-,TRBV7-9,TGTGCCAGCAGCAACATCGGCGAGGGGCGGAATTCACCCCTCCACTTT,CASSNIGEGRNSPLHF
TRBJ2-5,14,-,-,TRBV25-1,TGTGCCAGCACAGGCGGAATACTCCAAGAGACCCAGTACTTC,CASTGGILQETQYF
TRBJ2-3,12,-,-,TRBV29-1,TGCAGCGCGTCTGAGAGCACAGATACGCAGTATTTT,CSASESTDTQYF
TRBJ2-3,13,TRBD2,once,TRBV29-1,TGCAGCGTTGTGGCGGGAGACACAGATACGCAGTATTTT,CSVVAGDTDTQYF
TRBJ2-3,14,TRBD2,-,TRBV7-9,TGTGCCAGCAGCTACGGGACTACCACAGATACGCAGTATTTT,CASSYGTTTDTQYF
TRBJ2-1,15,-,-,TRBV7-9,TGTGCCAGCAGCAAATGGGGGGATAGGGTCGATGAGCAGTTCTTC,CASSKWGDRVDEQFF
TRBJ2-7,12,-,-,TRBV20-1,TGCAGTGCTAGAGGTCAGGGCTACGAGCAGTACTTC,CSARGQGYEQYF
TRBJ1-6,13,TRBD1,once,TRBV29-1,TGCAGCGGGGCCCGGGACAGTAATTCACCCCTCCACTTT,CSGARDSNSPLHF
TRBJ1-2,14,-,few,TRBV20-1,TGCAGTGCTAGAGCAACCGGGTCGGTGGATGGCTACACCTTC,CSARATGSVDGYTF
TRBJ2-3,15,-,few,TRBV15,TGTGCCACCAGCAGAGATCCAGGGGGCACAGATACGCAGTATTTT,CATSRDPGGTDTQYF
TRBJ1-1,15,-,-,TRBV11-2,TGTGCCAGCAGCCAACTAACAGGGTTTGGCACTGAAGCTTTCTTT,CASSQLTGFGTEAFF
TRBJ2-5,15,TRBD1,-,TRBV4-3,TGCGCCAGCAGCACGGGACAGGGAAGTCAAGAGACCCAGTACTTC,CASSTGQGSQETQYF
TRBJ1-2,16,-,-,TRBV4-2,TGTGCCAGCAGCCAAGTCTCGGGGTTTGGATTTGATGGCTACACCTTC,CASSQVSGFGFDGYTF
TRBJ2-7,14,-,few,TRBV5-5,TGTGCCAGCGTGACTAATCCTCTTACTTACGAGCAGTACTTC,CASVTNPLTYEQYF
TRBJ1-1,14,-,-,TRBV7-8,TGTGCCAGCAGCTTAGGGGGGCAGGACACTGAAGCTTTCTTT,CASSLGGQDTEAFF
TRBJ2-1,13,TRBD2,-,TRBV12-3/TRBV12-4,TGTGCCAGCAGTTCAGCGGGGGGGCCGGATCAGTTCTTC,CASSSAGGPDQFF
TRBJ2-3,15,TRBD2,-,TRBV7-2,TGTGCCAGCAGCCCCCTAGCGGGGGGAATAGATACGCAGTATTTT,CASSPLAGGIDTQYF
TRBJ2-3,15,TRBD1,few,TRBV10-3,TGTGCCATCAGTGAGCCGGGACAGGCGCCAGATACGCAGTATTTT,CAISEPGQAPDTQYF
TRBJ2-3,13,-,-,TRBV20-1,TGCAGTGCTACGACCCGGGACCCCCGCACGCAGTATTTT,CSATTRDPRTQYF
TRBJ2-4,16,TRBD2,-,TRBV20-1,TGCAGTGCTAGAGAGGTCGTAGCGGGGGTGGAAAACATTCAGTACTTC,CSAREVVAGVENIQYF
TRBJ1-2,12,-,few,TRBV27,TGTGCCACCGGATCGGGGGGCTATGGCTACACCTTC,CATGSGGYGYTF
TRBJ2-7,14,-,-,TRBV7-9,TGTGCCAGCAGCTTAACGACTCAATCCTACGAGCAGTACTTC,CASSLTTQSYEQYF
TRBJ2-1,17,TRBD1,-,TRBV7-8,TGTGCCAGCAGCCCTAAGCCGGGACAGGGGGCGATCAATGAGCAGTTCTTC,CASSPKPGQGAINEQFF
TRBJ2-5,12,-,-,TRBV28,TGTGCCAGCAGTCCAGGCCCCCGGACCCAGTACTTC,CASSPGPRTQYF
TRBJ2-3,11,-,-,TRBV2,TGTGCCAGCAGTGAAAGGGATACGCAGTATTTT,CASSERDTQYF
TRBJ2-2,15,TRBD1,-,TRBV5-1,TGCGCCAGCAGCACAGGACAGGGGTCCGCCGGGGAGCTGTTTTTT,CASSTGQGSAGELFF
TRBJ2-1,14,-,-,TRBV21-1,TGTGCCAGCAGCAAATCGACAGGGTGGGATGAGCAGTTCTTC,CASSKSTGWDEQFF
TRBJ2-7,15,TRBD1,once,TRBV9,TGTGCCAGCAGCCTAAGGACAGGGGGACCCTACGAGCAGTACTTC,CASSLRTGGPYEQYF
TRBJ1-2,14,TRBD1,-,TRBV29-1,TGCAGCGTTGAGTCCTGGGACAGGAACTATGGCTACACCTTC,CSVESWDRNYGYTF
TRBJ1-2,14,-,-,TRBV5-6,TGTGCCAGCAGCGGCCCCACGGGGAACTGTGGCTACACCTTC,CASSGPTGNCGYTF
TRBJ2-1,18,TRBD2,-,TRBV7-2,TGTGCCAGCAGCCCACATGGACTAGCTCCGCATAAAACCTACGAGCAGTTCTTC,CASSPHGLAPHKTYEQFF
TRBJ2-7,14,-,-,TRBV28,TGTGCCAGCAGCCATCCAGGGATTGAGTACGAGCAGTACTTC,CASSHPGIEYEQYF